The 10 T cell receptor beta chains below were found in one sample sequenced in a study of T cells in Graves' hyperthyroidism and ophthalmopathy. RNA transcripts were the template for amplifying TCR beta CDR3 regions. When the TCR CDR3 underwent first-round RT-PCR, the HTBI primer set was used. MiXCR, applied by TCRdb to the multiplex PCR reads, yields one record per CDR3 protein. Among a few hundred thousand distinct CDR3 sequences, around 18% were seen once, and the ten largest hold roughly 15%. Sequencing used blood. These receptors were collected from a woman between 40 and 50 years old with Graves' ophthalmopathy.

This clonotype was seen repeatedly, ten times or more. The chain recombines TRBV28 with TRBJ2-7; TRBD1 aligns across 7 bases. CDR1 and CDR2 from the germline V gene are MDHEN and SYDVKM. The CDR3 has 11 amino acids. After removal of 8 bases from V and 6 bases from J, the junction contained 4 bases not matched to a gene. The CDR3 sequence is CASLAGGEQYF. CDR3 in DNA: TGTGCCAGCCTGGCAGGGGGCGAGCAGTACTTC.

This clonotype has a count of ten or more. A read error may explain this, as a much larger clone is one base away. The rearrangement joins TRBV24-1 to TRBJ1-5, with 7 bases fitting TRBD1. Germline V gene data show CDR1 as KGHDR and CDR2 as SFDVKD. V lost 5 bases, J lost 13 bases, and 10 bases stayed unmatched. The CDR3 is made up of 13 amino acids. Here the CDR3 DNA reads TGTGCCACCAGTGGCCTGGACAGGTCGATTCAGCATTTT. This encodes CATSGLDRSIQHF.

Written as DNA, the CDR3 is TGTGCCAGCAGTTCCCAAACCGTGACTAGCGGGAGATTGAGCGAGACCCAGTACTTC. It yields the protein CASSSQTVTSGRLSETQYF. This rearrangement joins TRBV12-3 or TRBV12-4 to TRBJ2-5; the match to TRBD2 covers 12 bases. This CDR3 contains 19 residues. V was pared by 4 bases and J by 5 bases, with 17 bases of the junction left unmatched.

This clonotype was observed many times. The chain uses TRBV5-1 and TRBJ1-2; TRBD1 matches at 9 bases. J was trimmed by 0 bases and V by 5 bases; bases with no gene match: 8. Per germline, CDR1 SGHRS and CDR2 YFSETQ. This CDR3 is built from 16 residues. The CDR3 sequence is CASRINWDRANYGYTF. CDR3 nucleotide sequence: TGCGCCAGCAGGATAAACTGGGACAGGGCTAACTATGGCTACACCTTC.

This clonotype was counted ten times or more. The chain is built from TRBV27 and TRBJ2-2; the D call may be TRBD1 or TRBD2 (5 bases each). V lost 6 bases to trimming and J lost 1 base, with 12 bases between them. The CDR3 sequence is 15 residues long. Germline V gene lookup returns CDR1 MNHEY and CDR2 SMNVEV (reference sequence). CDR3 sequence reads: CASSPWGKNTGELFF. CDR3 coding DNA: TGTGCCAGCAGCCCCTGGGGGAAGAACACCGGGGAGCTGTTTTTT.

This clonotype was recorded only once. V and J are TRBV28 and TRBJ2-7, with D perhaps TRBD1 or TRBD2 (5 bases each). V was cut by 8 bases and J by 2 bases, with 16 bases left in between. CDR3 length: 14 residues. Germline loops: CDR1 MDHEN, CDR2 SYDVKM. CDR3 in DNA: TGTGCCAGCCTGGGACCGATTCAAACCTACGAGCAGTACTTC. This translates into CASLGPIQTYEQYF.

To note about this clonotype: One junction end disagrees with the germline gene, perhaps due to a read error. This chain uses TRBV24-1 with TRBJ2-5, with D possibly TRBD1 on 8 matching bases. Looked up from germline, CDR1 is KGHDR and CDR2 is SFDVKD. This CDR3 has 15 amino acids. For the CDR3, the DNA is TGTGCCACCAGTGAACCTCGACAGGGGAGGGAGACACAGTACTTC. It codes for CATSEPRQGRETQYF.

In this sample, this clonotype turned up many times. CDR3 DNA sequence: TGTGCCAGCAGCTTAGCGGTAGGGACCAGCTCTGGAAACACCATATATTTT. Translating it yields CASSLAVGTSSGNTIYF. V and J are TRBV7-8 and TRBJ1-3; a possible D gene is TRBD1 (5 bases). Germline CDR1 reads SGHVS; CDR2 reads FQNEAQ. This CDR3 contains 17 residues. V was cut by 0 bases and J by 0 bases, with 12 bases left in between.

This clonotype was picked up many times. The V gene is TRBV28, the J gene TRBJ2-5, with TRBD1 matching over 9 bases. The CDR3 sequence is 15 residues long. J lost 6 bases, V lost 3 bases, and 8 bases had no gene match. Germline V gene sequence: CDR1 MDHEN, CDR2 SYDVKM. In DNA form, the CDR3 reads TGTGCCAGCAGTTTTCCGGGACAGGGCACACAGACCCAGTACTTC. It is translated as CASSFPGQGTQTQYF. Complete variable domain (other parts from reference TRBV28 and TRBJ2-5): DVKVTQSSRYLVKRTGEKVFLECVQDMDHENMFWYRQDPGLGLRLIYFSYDVKMKEKGDIPEGYSVSREKKERFSLILESASTNQTSMYLCASSFPGQGTQTQYFGPGTRLLVL.

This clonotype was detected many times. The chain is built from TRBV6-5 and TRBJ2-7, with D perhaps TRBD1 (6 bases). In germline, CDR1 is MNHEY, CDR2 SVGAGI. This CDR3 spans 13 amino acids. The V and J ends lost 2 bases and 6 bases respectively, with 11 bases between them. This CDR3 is CASSYPGAGEQYF. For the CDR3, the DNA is TGTGCCAGCAGTTACCCAGGGGCGGGCGAGCAGTACTTC.